This TCR beta chain was captured by sequencing in a study of identical twins. Findings and limits, study-wide: Weaker excess twin sharing was observed in beta out-of-frame sequences.

TCRdb redid the calling of the 5' RACE reads with MiXCR, one entry per CDR3 protein. The sample lists 500,000 or so distinct CDR3 sequences; 22% were seen once. The germline V and J ends were trimmed by 8 bases and 1 base, with 20 bases remaining between them. CDR1 is DFQATT and CDR2 is SNEGSKA in the germline V gene (reference sequence). This CDR3 spans 15 amino acids. With regard to this clonotype: As yet, its antigen is unknown.

This sample also appeared in a second study, on T cells expressing NK-cell markers.

Sequencing used CD4+ T cells sorted from blood. This sequence originates from a woman under 30 in good health. This chain connects TRBV20-1 to TRBJ1-1; D remains unclear. CDR3 coding DNA: TGCAGTACACCGCGGGGAAGGACTACGAACACTGAAGCTTTCTTT. This sequence encodes CSTPRGRTTNTEAFF.